This paragraph reports one T cell receptor (beta chain). As handled by the study authors: Amplification from reference gene primers served as the basis for estimated nucleated cell counts. Sequencing used immunoSEQ multiplex PCR; TCRdb keeps in-frame clones, though not all of them. V and J calls and clone size are those listed in that table; D and trimming were worked out from the DNA. This sample carries tens of thousands of clones, 87% of them seen once, and the ten largest clones take 5.4%. The entry originates in a study of blood T cell repertoires in COVID-19. Study at large: Donors in the United States, Italy and Spain gave samples during acute or convalescent COVID-19. Sources were T cells, B-cell-depleted T cells, or PBMCs; the material itself was cDNA or gDNA.

Germline CDR1 reads SGHNT; CDR2 reads YYREEE (reference sequence). This CDR3 has 12 residues. Trimming pared 2 bases from V and 2 bases from J, leaving 5 bases between. The rearrangement uses TRBV5-4 and TRBJ2-7; D gene ambiguous. Material for sequencing was peripheral blood. The clonotype comes from a man aged 60 to 75 with acute or convalescent COVID-19. CDR3 loop: CASSFQTYEQYF. CDR3 nucleotides: TGTGCCAGCAGCTTTCAAACCTACGAGCAGTACTTC.